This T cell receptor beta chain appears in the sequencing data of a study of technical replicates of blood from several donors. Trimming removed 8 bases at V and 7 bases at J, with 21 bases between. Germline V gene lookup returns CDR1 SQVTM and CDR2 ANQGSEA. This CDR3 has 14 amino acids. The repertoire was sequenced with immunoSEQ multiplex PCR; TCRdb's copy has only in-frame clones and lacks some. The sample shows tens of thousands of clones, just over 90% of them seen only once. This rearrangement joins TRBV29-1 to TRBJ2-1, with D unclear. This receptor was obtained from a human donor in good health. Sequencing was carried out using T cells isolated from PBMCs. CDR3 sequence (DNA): TGCAGCTCAGGATTCCCGGCTTCCGGAAATGAGCAGTTCTTC. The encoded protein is CSSGFPASGNEQFF.